This T cell receptor (beta chain) was sequenced in a study of response to subunit inactivated influenza vaccine. Study-level findings and limits: Each seasonal flu vaccination may recruit only limited new T cells, authors suggested.

This CDR3 spans 15 amino acids. Trimming left V 6 bases short and J 6 bases short, with 17 bases between. Germline V gene data show CDR1 as MNHNS and CDR2 as SASEGT. TCRdb reprocessed the RT-PCR reads with MiXCR, giving one entry per CDR3 protein. The sample includes hundreds of thousands of distinct CDR3 sequences, approximately 12% seen only once; the top ten take roughly 10%. This clonotype came up a few times. Its antigen remains unidentified. V usage is TRBV6-1 and J usage is TRBJ2-2; D possibly corresponds to TRBD1 (6 bases). The sequence derives from a man aged 45-65 years who received an inactivated influenza vaccine. The sample was PBMCs from blood, taken on the day of vaccination. The CDR3 DNA is TGTGCCAGCAGCAAACAGGGAGTCATCCCCGGGGAGCTGTTTTTT. Its translation: CASSKQGVIPGELFF.